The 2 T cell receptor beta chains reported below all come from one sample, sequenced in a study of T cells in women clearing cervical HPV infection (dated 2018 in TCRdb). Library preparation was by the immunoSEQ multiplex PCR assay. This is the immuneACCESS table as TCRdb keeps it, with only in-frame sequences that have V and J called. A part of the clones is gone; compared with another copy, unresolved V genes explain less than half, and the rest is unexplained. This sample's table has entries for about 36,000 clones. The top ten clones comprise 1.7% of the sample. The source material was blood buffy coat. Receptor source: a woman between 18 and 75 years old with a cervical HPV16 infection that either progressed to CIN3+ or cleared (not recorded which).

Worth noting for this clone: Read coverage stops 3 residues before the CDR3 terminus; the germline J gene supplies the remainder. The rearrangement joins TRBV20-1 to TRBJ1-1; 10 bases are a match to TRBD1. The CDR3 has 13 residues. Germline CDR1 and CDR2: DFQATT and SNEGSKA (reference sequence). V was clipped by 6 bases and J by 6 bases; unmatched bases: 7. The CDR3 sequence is CSATGTGVAEAFF. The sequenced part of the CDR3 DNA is TGCAGTGCAACCGGGACAGGGGTTGCTGAA.

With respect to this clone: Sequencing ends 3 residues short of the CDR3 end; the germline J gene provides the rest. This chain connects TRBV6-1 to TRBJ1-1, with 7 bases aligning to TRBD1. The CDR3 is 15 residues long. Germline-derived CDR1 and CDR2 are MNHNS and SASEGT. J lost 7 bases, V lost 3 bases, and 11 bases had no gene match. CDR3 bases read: TGTGCCAGCAGTGACAGGGGGAGCCAAGGGGATGAA. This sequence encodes CASSDRGSQGDE. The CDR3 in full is CASSDRGSQGDEAFF.